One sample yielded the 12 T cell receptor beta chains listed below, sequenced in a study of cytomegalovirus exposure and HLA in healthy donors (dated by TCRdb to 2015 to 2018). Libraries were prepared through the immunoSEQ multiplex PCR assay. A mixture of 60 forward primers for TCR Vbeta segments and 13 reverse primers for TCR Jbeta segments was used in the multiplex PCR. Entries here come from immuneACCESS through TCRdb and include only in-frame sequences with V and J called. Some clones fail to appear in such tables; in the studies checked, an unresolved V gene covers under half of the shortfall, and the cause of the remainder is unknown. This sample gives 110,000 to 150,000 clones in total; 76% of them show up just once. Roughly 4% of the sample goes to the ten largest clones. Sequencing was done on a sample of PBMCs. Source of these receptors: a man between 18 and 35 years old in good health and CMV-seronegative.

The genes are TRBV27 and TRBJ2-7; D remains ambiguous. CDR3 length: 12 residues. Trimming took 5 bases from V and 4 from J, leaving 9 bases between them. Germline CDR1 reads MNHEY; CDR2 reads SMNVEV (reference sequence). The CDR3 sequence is CASSPTTYEQYF. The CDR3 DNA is TGTGCCAGCAGTCCAACGACATACGAGCAGTACTTC.

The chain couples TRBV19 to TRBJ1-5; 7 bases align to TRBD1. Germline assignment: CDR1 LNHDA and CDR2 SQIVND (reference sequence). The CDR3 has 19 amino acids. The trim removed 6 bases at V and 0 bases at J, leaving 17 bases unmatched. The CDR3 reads CASSTPPGQNSYSNQPQHF. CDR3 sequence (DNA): TGTGCCAGTAGCACGCCACCGGGACAGAATTCATATAGCAATCAGCCCCAGCATTTT.

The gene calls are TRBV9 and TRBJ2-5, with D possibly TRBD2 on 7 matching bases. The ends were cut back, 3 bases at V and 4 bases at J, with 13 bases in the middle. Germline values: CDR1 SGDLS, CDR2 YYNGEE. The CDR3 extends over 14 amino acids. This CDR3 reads CASSEGGGSETQYF. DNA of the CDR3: TGTGCCAGCAGCGAGGGGGGGGGATCAGAGACCCAGTACTTC.

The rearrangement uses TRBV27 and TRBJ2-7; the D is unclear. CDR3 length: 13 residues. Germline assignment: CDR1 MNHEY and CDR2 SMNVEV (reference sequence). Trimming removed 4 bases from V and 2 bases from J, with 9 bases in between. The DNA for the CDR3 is TGTGCCAGCAGTTATACAGTAGCCTACGAGCAGTACTTC. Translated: CASSYTVAYEQYF.

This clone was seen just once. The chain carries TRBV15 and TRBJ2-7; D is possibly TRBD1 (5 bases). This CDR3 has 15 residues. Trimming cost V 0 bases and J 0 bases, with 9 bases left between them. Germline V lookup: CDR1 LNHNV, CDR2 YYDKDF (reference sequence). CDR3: CATSRDGANSYEQYF. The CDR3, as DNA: TGTGCCACCAGCAGAGATGGGGCAAACTCCTACGAGCAGTACTTC.

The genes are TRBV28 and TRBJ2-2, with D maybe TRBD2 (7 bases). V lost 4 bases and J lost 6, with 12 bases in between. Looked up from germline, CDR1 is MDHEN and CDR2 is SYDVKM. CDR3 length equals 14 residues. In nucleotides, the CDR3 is TGTGCCAGCAGTTCTCAGGGGAGGGCCGGGGAGCTGTTTTTT. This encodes CASSSQGRAGELFF. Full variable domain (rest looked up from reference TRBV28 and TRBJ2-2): DVKVTQSSRYLVKRTGEKVFLECVQDMDHENMFWYRQDPGLGLRLIYFSYDVKMKEKGDIPEGYSVSREKKERFSLILESASTNQTSMYLCASSSQGRAGELFFGEGSRLTVL.

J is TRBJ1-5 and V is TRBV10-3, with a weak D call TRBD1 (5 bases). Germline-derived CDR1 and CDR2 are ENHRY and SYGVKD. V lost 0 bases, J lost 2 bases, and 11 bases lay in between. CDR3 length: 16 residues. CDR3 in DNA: TGTGCCATCAGTGAGTCTGGAGGGGAGGGCAATCAGCCCCAGCATTTT. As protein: CAISESGGEGNQPQHF.

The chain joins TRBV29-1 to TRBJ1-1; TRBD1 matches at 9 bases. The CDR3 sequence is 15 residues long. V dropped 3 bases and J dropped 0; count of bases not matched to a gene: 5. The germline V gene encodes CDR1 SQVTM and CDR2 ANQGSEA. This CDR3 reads CSVEGDRDMNTEAFF. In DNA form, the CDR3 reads TGCAGCGTTGAGGGGGACAGGGACATGAACACTGAAGCTTTCTTT.

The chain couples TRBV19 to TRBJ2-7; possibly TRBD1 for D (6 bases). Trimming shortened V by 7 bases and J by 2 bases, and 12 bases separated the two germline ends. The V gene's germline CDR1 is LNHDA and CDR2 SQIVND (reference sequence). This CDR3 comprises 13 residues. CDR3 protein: CASMGQGPYEQYF. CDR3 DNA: TGTGCCAGTATGGGGCAGGGGCCCTACGAGCAGTACTTC.

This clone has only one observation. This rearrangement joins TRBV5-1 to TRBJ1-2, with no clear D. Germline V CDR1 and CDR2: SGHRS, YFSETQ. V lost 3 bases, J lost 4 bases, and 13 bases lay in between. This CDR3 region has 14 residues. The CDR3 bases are TGCGCCAGCAGCTGGACGGGAACCGCCTATGGCTACACCTTC. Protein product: CASSWTGTAYGYTF.

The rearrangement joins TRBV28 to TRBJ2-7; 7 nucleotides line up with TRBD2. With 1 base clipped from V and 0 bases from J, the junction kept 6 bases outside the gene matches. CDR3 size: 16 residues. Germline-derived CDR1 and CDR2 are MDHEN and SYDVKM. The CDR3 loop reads CASSLFGGSDSYEQYF. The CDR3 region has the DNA TGTGCCAGCAGTTTATTTGGCGGGAGTGACTCCTACGAGCAGTACTTC.

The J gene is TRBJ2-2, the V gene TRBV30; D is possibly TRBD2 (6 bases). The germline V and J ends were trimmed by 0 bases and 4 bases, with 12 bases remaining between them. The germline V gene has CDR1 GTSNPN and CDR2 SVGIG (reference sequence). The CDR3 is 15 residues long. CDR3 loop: CAWSVSGVGTGELFF. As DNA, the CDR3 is TGTGCCTGGAGTGTATCGGGGGTCGGCACCGGGGAGCTGTTTTTT.